Listed below are T cell receptor beta chains from one sample, sequenced in a study of shared clonotypes between healthy human individuals. Repertoires were generated with immunoSEQ multiplex PCR, while TCRdb's copy carries only in-frame clones and drops some. The data contain millions of clones, 85% to 95% of them seen just once; the ten biggest clones take up around 0.14%. What was sequenced was naive CD4+ T cells sorted from blood. These receptors all stem from a man between 18 and 35 years old in good health. Both conserved end residues are part of each CDR3. The order of the fields is clone size, V gene, J gene, D gene, CDR3 DNA, CDR3 protein. The D gene is left open where the match is weak. Expanded clones are given a class, and other clones once, few, many or no size at all.

NA	TRBV5-1	TRBJ1-2	NA	TGCGCCAGCAGCGACCTAGGACGGGGCTATGGCTACACCTTC	CASSDLGRGYGYTF
NA	TRBV18	TRBJ2-7	TRBD2	TGTGCCAGCTCACCCGCTAGCGGAGCAACCTACGAGCAGTACTTC	CASSPASGATYEQYF
NA	TRBV6-5	TRBJ2-7	TRBD2	TGTGCCAGCAGTTACTGGCGGGAGAGAACCTACGAGCAGTACTTC	CASSYWRERTYEQYF
NA	TRBV7-9	TRBJ2-7	NA	TGTGCCAGCAGCCCACAGGGAATCGAGCAGTACTTC	CASSPQGIEQYF
NA	TRBV9	TRBJ2-7	NA	TGTGCCAGCGGGCCCCCTCTGTCGAACGAGCAGTACTTC	CASGPPLSNEQYF
NA	TRBV28	TRBJ1-3	NA	TGTGCCAGCTTTTCGGGTGGAAACACCATATATTTT	CASFSGGNTIYF
NA	TRBV6-5	TRBJ2-5	NA	TGTGCCAGCAGTTACTCGTCAGGGGTTGGGGAGACCCAGTACTTC	CASSYSSGVGETQYF
NA	TRBV5-1	TRBJ2-3	TRBD2	TGCGCCAGCAGCTTCTGGACTAGCGGGAACACAGATACGCAGTATTTT	CASSFWTSGNTDTQYF
NA	TRBV9	TRBJ2-1	NA	TGTGCCAGCAGCTCGACGATGGTGAATGAGCAGTTCTTC	CASSSTMVNEQFF
once	TRBV21-1	TRBJ1-5	NA	TGTGCCAGCAGCAAAAGACAGGCAAATCAGCCCCAGCATTTT	CASSKRQANQPQHF
NA	TRBV28	TRBJ2-7	TRBD1	TGTGCCAGCAGTTTGCCGGGACAGAACTACGAGCAGTACTTC	CASSLPGQNYEQYF
NA	TRBV27	TRBJ1-4	NA	TGTGCCAGCAGGGGAAACAGACCATCAACTAATGAAAAACTGTTTTTT	CASRGNRPSTNEKLFF
NA	TRBV6-1	TRBJ1-1	TRBD1	TGTGCCAGCAGACCTAGGACAGGGGGCAGCACTGAAGCTTTCTTT	CASRPRTGGSTEAFF
NA	TRBV9	TRBJ2-7	NA	TGTGCCAGCAGCGTGGAATGGGACACAGCCTACGAGCAGTACTTC	CASSVEWDTAYEQYF